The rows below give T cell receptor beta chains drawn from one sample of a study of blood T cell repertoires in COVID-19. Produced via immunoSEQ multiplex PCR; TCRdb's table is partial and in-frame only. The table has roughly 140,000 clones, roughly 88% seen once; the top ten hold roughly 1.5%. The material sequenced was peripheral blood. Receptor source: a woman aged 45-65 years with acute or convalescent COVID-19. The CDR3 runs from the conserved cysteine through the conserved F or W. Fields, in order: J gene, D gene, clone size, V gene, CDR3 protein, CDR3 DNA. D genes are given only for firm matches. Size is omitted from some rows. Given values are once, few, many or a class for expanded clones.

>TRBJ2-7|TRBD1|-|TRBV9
CASSVAPGQGTYEQYF
TGTGCCAGCAGCGTAGCGCCGGGACAGGGAACCTACGAGCAGTACTTC
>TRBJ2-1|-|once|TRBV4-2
CASSQDTAGFEQFF
TGTGCCAGCAGCCAAGATACGGCCGGGTTTGAGCAGTTCTTC
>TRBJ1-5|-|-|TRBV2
CASTAEQGDNQPQHF
TGTGCCAGCACCGCCGAGCAGGGCGACAATCAGCCCCAGCATTTT
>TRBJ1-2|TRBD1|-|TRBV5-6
CASSWRTGIYGYTF
TGTGCCAGCAGCTGGAGGACAGGGATCTATGGCTACACCTTC
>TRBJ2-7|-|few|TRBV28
CASTGDYEQYF
TGTGCCAGCACCGGGGACTACGAGCAGTACTTC
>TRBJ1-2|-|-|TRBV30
CAWSVGHALGYTF
TGTGCCTGGAGTGTAGGACATGCCCTTGGCTACACCTTC
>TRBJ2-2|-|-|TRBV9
CASSARTNTGELFF
TGTGCCAGCAGCGCCAGAACGAACACCGGGGAGCTGTTTTTT
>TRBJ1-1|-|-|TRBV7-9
CASSPRAAGEAFF
TGTGCCAGCAGCCCTCGGGCAGCGGGTGAAGCTTTCTTT
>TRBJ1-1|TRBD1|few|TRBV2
CASSEGQGNTEAFF
TGTGCCAGCAGTGAGGGACAGGGGAACACTGAAGCTTTCTTT
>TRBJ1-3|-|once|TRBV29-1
CSVEDPTGNSGNTIYF
TGCAGCGTTGAAGATCCCACAGGGAACTCTGGAAACACCATATATTTT
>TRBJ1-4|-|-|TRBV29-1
CSVSVQALNEKLFF
TGCAGCGTTTCGGTACAGGCGCTTAATGAAAAACTGTTTTTT
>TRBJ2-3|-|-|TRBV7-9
CASSRDISTDTQYF
TGTGCCAGCAGCCGGGACATAAGCACAGATACGCAGTATTTT
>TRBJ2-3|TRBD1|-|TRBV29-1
CSVTTGVDTQYF
TGCAGCGTTACGACAGGGGTTGATACGCAGTATTTT
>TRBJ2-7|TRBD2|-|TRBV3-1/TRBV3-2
CASSRTSGVPYEQYF
TGTGCCAGCAGCCGGACTAGCGGGGTCCCCTACGAGCAGTACTTC
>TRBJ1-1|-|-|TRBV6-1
CASSESGHLNTEAFF
TGTGCCAGCAGTGAATCTGGACACCTGAACACTGAAGCTTTCTTT
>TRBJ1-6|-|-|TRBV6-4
CASSDNRGIGSPLHF
TGTGCCAGCAGCGATAACCGGGGGATAGGCTCACCCCTCCACTTT
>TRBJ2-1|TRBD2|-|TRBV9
CASSVAGTSGSDEQFF
TGTGCCAGCAGCGTAGCAGGGACTAGCGGGAGCGATGAGCAGTTCTTC
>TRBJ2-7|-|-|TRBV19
CASSGGSSYEQYF
TGTGCCAGTAGTGGCGGTAGCTCCTACGAGCAGTACTTC
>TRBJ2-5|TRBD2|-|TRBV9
CASSPGGLAGETQYF
TGTGCCAGCAGCCCAGGGGGACTAGCGGGAGAGACCCAGTACTTC
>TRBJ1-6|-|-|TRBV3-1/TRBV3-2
CASSQGGGGPHSPLHF
TGTGCCAGCAGCCAAGGAGGGGGTGGACCTCATTCACCCCTCCACTTT
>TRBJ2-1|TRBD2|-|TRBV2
CASTSTSGSSYNEQFF
TGTGCCAGCACCTCGACTAGCGGGAGCTCCTACAATGAGCAGTTCTTC
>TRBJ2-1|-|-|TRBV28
CASSFRGQQFF
TGTGCCAGCAGTTTCAGGGGCCAGCAGTTCTTC
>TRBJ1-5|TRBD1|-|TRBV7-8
CASSRDRGSNQPQHF
TGTGCCAGCAGCCGCGACAGGGGGAGCAATCAGCCCCAGCATTTT
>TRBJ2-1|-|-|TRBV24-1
CATSPGRYNEQFF
TGTGCCACCTCGCCGGGAAGATACAATGAGCAGTTCTTC
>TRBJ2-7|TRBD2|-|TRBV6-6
CASSLSSGSGYEQYF
TGTGCCAGCAGCCTCTCTAGCGGGAGTGGATACGAGCAGTACTTC
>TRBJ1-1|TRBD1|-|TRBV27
CASSPIQGYDTEAFF
TGTGCCAGCAGCCCCATACAGGGGTATGACACTGAAGCTTTCTTT
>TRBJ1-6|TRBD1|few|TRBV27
CASIRDRGYDNSPLHF
TGTGCCAGCATCCGGGACAGGGGCTACGATAATTCACCCCTCCACTTT
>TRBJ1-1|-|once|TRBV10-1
CASRSDRGGNTEAFF
TGCGCCAGCAGGTCCGATAGGGGGGGGAACACTGAAGCTTTCTTT
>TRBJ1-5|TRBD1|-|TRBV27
CASSGDAGGRQPQHF
TGTGCCAGCAGTGGAGACGCAGGGGGCAGGCAGCCCCAGCATTTT
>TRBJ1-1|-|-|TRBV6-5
CASSYSQGWTEAFF
TGTGCCAGCAGTTACTCGCAGGGTTGGACTGAAGCTTTCTTT
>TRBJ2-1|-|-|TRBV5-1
CASSLGRGGHNEQFF
TGCGCCAGCAGCTTGGGTCGGGGTGGTCACAATGAGCAGTTCTTC
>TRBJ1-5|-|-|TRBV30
CASGRDQPQHF
TGTGCCTCCGGCAGGGATCAGCCCCAGCATTTT
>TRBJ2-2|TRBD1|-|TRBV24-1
CATSGTETNTGELFF
TGTGCCACATCCGGGACAGAAACGAACACCGGGGAGCTGTTTTTT
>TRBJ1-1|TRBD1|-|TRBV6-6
CASSPLTAGGYREVNTEAFF
TGTGCCAGCAGTCCCCTCACCGCAGGGGGCTATAGGGAGGTGAACACTGAAGCTTTCTTT